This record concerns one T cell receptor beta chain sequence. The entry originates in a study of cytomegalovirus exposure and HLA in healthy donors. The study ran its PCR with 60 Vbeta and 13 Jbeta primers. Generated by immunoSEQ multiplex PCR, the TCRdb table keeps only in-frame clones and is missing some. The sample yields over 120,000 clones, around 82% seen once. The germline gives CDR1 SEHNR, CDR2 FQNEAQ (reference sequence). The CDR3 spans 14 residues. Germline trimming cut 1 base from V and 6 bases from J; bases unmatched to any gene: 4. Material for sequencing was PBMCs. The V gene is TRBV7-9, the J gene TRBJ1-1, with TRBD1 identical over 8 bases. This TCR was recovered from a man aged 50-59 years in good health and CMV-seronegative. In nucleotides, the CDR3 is TGTGCCAGCAGCTTAGTTCAGGGGGCGGCTGAAGCTTTCTTT. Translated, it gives CASSLVQGAAEAFF.